What follows are 12 T cell receptor beta chains derived from one specimen sequenced in a study of blood T cell repertoires in COVID-19. TCRdb's copy holds only in-frame clones and misses some; the assay was immunoSEQ multiplex PCR. The data hold approximately 170,000 clones, with approximately 83% observed a single time. Material for sequencing was peripheral blood. Receptors were obtained from a man over 45 with active or convalescent COVID-19.

The J gene is TRBJ2-1, the V gene TRBV2, with 13 bases identical to TRBD2. Germline values: CDR1 SNHLY, CDR2 FYNNEI. The CDR3 loop spans 14 amino acids. Trimming cost V 5 bases and J 8 bases; bases outside gene matches: 3. CDR3 protein: CASSRGTSGDEQFF. The CDR3, as DNA: TGTGCCAGCAGTCGAGGGACTAGCGGGGATGAGCAGTTCTTC.

The rearrangement joins TRBV2 to TRBJ1-1, with D possibly TRBD1 on 5 matching bases. Trimming took 7 bases from V and 3 from J, leaving 12 bases between them. Germline CDR1 is SNHLY and CDR2 is FYNNEI. The CDR3 sequence is 13 residues long. CDR3 nucleotide sequence: TGTGCCAGCATCCGGGGGAAGGACACTGAAGCTTTCTTT. Its translation is CASIRGKDTEAFF. Combining the CDR3 with reference TRBV2 and TRBJ1-1 gives the whole variable domain EPEVTQTPSHQVTQMGQEVILRCVPISNHLYFYWYRQILGQKVEFLVSFYNNEISEKSEIFDDQFSVERPDGSNFTLKIRSTKLEDSAMYFCASIRGKDTEAFFGQGTRLTVV.

The chain combines TRBV6-1 with TRBJ1-5; no clear D gene. CDR1 is MNHNS and CDR2 is SASEGT in the germline V gene. The V and J ends lost 3 bases and 4 bases respectively, with 7 bases between them. This CDR3 is 13 amino acids long. For the CDR3, the DNA is TGTGCCAGCAGTGAGCGAGGGAATCAGCCCCAGCATTTT. This encodes CASSERGNQPQHF.

A few counts support this clone. The chain has TRBV28 and TRBJ2-1; maybe TRBD2 (6 bases). The germline gives CDR1 MDHEN, CDR2 SYDVKM. The CDR3 consists of 12 residues. V was shortened by 0 bases and J by 15 bases, with 12 bases between the two germline ends. The CDR3 DNA sequence: TGTGCCAGCAGTTTATGGGCTAGCGATCTGTTCTTC. This translates into CASSLWASDLFF.

This clone was seen once. The chain has TRBV15 and TRBJ1-1; unclear D gene. Per germline, CDR1 LNHNV and CDR2 YYDKDF (reference sequence). V lost 8 bases to trimming and J lost 4 bases, with 20 bases between them. The CDR3 contains 15 residues. CDR3 bases: TGTGCCACCGGGATTGGGAGCGGGAGATTCACTGAAGCTTTCTTT. Translating it yields CATGIGSGRFTEAFF. Combining the CDR3 with reference TRBV15 and TRBJ1-1 gives the whole variable domain DAMVIQNPRYQVTQFGKPVTLSCSQTLNHNVMYWYQQKSSQAPKLLFHYYDKDFNNEADTPDNFQSRRPNTSFCFLDIRSPGLGDTAMYLCATGIGSGRFTEAFFGQGTRLTVV.

V is TRBV7-9 and J is TRBJ1-1; D ambiguous. V was shortened by 2 bases and J by 7 bases, with 14 bases between the two germline ends. Germline CDR1 is SEHNR and CDR2 is FQNEAQ (reference sequence). The CDR3 covers 14 residues. CDR3 sequence: CASSLLTPLSEAFF. As DNA, the CDR3 is TGTGCCAGCAGCTTACTGACACCTCTAAGTGAAGCTTTCTTT.

In its sample, this clone was seen once. This chain connects TRBV25-1 to TRBJ2-7; 12 bases line up with TRBD1. CDR3 length equals 15 residues. CDR1 MGHDK and CDR2 SYGVNS come from the germline V gene. With V trimmed by 6 bases and J by 7 bases, 10 bases remained unmatched. The CDR3 sequence: CASRAPGQGAGEQYF. The CDR3 region has the DNA TGTGCCAGCAGAGCCCCGGGACAGGGGGCAGGGGAGCAGTACTTC.

With regard to this clone: The sample holds other DNA sequences that translate to the same CDR3. The chain combines TRBV3-1 (or the pseudogene TRBV3-2) with TRBJ1-3, with D perhaps TRBD1 (6 bases). The CDR3 covers 14 residues. V gave up 3 bases and J gave up 2 bases, with 8 bases separating them. Germline V gene lookup returns CDR1 LGHDT and CDR2 YNNKEL (reference sequence). CDR3 DNA sequence: TGTGCCAGCAGCCAGGGGGACACTGGAAACACCATATATTTT. As protein: CASSQGDTGNTIYF.

The chain recombines TRBV18 with TRBJ2-1; tentative D call: TRBD2 (6 bases). V was cut by 2 bases and J by 4 bases, with 15 bases left in between. This CDR3 contains 16 residues. Per the germline V gene, CDR1 is KGHSH and CDR2 is LQKENI. The CDR3 sequence is CASSPLGQAGYNEQFF. CDR3 DNA: TGTGCCAGCTCACCATTGGGCCAGGCGGGGTACAATGAGCAGTTCTTC.

The rearrangement joins TRBV23-1 to TRBJ2-7; TRBD2 agrees at 12 bases. TRBV23-1 is an ORF; its function is uncertain. The ends lost 4 bases at V and 2 bases at J; junction bases unmatched: 30. The CDR3 has 24 amino acids. CDR3 in DNA: TGCGCCAGCAGTCGGCGAAATGGACAGGGGGAAGTTGGACTAGCGGGGTGGGACCCCTACGAGCAGTACTTC. It specifies CASSRRNGQGEVGLAGWDPYEQYF.

V and J are TRBV12-5 and TRBJ1-5; 7 bases fit TRBD1. CDR1 LGHNT and CDR2 FRNRAP come from the germline V gene. The CDR3 is 14 amino acids. V was clipped by 1 base and J by 9 bases; unmatched bases: 6. The CDR3 protein is CASGLGQGSRPQHF. CDR3 in DNA: TGTGCTAGTGGTTTGGGACAGGGTAGTAGGCCCCAGCATTTT.

The chain carries TRBV10-3 and TRBJ2-5, with D possibly being TRBD1 (5 bases). Germline V gene data show CDR1 as ENHRY and CDR2 as SYGVKD. Trimming cost V 4 bases and J 1 base, with 7 bases left between them. CDR3 length: 13 residues. DNA of the CDR3: TGTGCCATCAGTGCGGACACCCAAGAGACCCAGTACTTC. Encoded protein: CAISADTQETQYF.